These 21 T cell receptor beta chains share one sample of origin, sequenced in a study of blood T cells in healthy people across ages. Using a J-beta primer mix together with a sample-barcoded 5' primer, a second PCR was run for about 6 to 12 cycles. TCRdb reprocessed the 5' RACE reads via MiXCR and lists one record per CDR3 protein. The table lists just under 900,000 distinct CDR3 sequences, 29% of them singletons. The sample was blood. The receptors were sampled from a woman aged 80 or over in good health.

This clonotype was picked up a small number of times. The rearrangement joins TRBV27 to TRBJ1-6, with 7 bases identical to TRBD1. The CDR3 sequence is 13 residues long. CDR1 and CDR2 from the germline V gene are MNHEY and SMNVEV (reference sequence). V trimming: 11 bases; J trimming: 6 bases; junction bases outside the gene matches: 7. CDR3 bases: TGTGCCTCCCAGGCAGGGGGTAATTCACCCCTCCACTTT. Translated: CASQAGGNSPLHF.

In its sample, this clonotype was seen many times. The chain uses TRBV6-5 and TRBJ1-5, with unresolved D. The CDR3 sequence is 16 residues long. Germline V gene lookup returns CDR1 MNHEY and CDR2 SVGAGI. V was cut by 0 bases and J by 6 bases, with 15 bases left in between. CDR3 nucleotide sequence: TGTGCCAGCAGTTACTCTGGCACGATAAAGACTCAGCCCCAGCATTTT. Translating it yields CASSYSGTIKTQPQHF.

This clonotype was detected only a few times. The chain is built from TRBV9 and TRBJ2-7, with 8 bases fitting TRBD2. CDR3 length: 16 amino acids. Per germline, CDR1 SGDLS and CDR2 YYNGEE. With V trimmed by 0 bases and J by 7 bases, 12 bases remained unmatched. In DNA form, the CDR3 reads TGTGCCAGCAGCGTAGCGGGGGGGCGGGAGTACAATGAGCAGTACTTC. This codes for CASSVAGGREYNEQYF.

This sequence joins TRBV7-2 and TRBJ2-7; TRBD2 matches at 11 bases. Germline V gene sequence: CDR1 SGHTA, CDR2 FQGNSA. The CDR3 runs to 17 residues. V trimming: 5 bases; J trimming: 4 bases; junction bases outside the gene matches: 13. The CDR3 region has the DNA TGTGCCAGCAGCCCGACCCTTACTAGCGGGAGTAGGTACGAGCAGTACTTC. This codes for CASSPTLTSGSRYEQYF.

This clonotype showed up just a few times. Just one base apart from a much larger clone, this may be a read error. The V call is TRBV5-1, the J call TRBJ2-7; 10 nucleotides align to TRBD1. J lost 7 bases, V lost 0 bases, and 4 bases had no gene match. The CDR3 is 14 amino acids. The germline CDR1 and CDR2 sequences are SGHRS and YFSETQ. The CDR3 sequence: CASSLEDRGREQYF. For the CDR3, the DNA is TGCGCCAGCAGCTTGGAGGACAGGGGGAGGGAGCAGTACTTC.

This clonotype has ten or more counts. The chain couples TRBV5-1 to TRBJ1-2, with 7 nucleotides matching TRBD1. Germline V gene lookup returns CDR1 SGHRS and CDR2 YFSETQ. V dropped 0 bases and J dropped 3; count of bases not matched to a gene: 2. The CDR3 sequence is 14 residues long. Here the CDR3 DNA reads TGCGCCAGCAGCTTGGCCAGGGGGGACTATGGCTACACCTTC. Residues: CASSLARGDYGYTF.

As for this clonotype: A read error is possible here, since a much larger clone lies one base away. This rearrangement joins TRBV30 to TRBJ2-7, with 9 bases identical to TRBD1. The germline V gene has CDR1 GTSNPN and CDR2 SVGIG (reference sequence). Trimming cost V 2 bases and J 8 bases; bases outside gene matches: 10. This CDR3 contains 14 residues. This CDR3 reads CAWSFRDRELQQYF. In nucleotides, the CDR3 is TGTGCCTGGAGTTTCCGGGACAGGGAGCTACAGCAGTACTTC.

The chain uses TRBV3-1 and TRBJ2-4; D is ambiguous. The J call is in doubt because the DNA end fits TRBJ2-7 better. Germline V gives CDR1 LGHDT, CDR2 YNNKEL (reference sequence). The length of the CDR3 is 14 residues. The CDR3 spells CASSQDTTAYEQYF. The CDR3 nucleotides read TGTGCCAGCAGCCAAGATACAACAGCCTACGAGCAGTACTTC.

This clonotype appeared a few times. The V and J genes are TRBV19 and TRBJ2-7; the D is unclear. Germline CDR1 and CDR2: LNHDA and SQIVND (reference sequence). V was trimmed by 7 bases and J by 0 bases, leaving 13 bases between them. The CDR3 sequence is 14 residues long. CDR3 amino acids: CASKTDPTSYEQYF. CDR3 nucleotides: TGTGCCAGTAAAACAGACCCAACCTCCTACGAGCAGTACTTC.

This sequence joins TRBV7-2 and TRBJ2-2; 9 bases are shared with TRBD2. CDR1 is SGHTA and CDR2 is FQGNSA in the germline V gene. This CDR3 has 15 amino acids. The CDR3 bases are TGTGCTTCCCAGCTGCGGGGGGGCTACACCGGGGAGCTGTTTTTT. This gives the protein CASQLRGGYTGELFF. Using reference TRBV7-2 and TRBJ2-2 for the parts outside the CDR3, the full variable domain is GAGVSQSPSNKVTEKGKDVELRCDPISGHTALYWYRQSLGQGLEFLIYFQGNSAPDKSGLPSDRFSAERTGGSVSTLTIQRTQQEDSAVYLCASQLRGGYTGELFFGEGSRLTVL.

At least ten counts were recorded for this clonotype. The chain combines TRBV7-9 with TRBJ2-5; 9 positions agree with TRBD1. Germline CDR1 SEHNR, CDR2 FQNEAQ (reference sequence). This CDR3 is 16 amino acids long. J was trimmed by 3 bases and V by 4 bases; bases with no gene match: 9. DNA for the CDR3: TGTGCCAGCAGCTCCACCGGGACAGGGAACAAAGAGACCCAGTACTTC. Translation gives CASSSTGTGNKETQYF. Filled out from reference TRBV7-9 and TRBJ2-5, the complete variable domain reads DTGVSQNPRHKITKRGQNVTFRCDPISEHNRLYWYRQTLGQGPEFLTYFQNEAQLEKSRLLSDRFSAERPKGSFSTLEIQRTEQGDSAMYLCASSSTGTGNKETQYFGPGTRLLVL.

The gene calls are TRBV20-1 and TRBJ1-2; 10 bases map to TRBD1. J was trimmed by 4 bases and V by 5 bases; bases with no gene match: 1. CDR1 DFQATT and CDR2 SNEGSKA come from the germline V gene (reference sequence). CDR3 size: 12 residues. DNA for the CDR3: TGCAGTGCTGGACAGGGGGTCTATGGCTACACCTTC. Its translation: CSAGQGVYGYTF.

In its sample, this clonotype was seen many times. This rearrangement joins TRBV5-1 to TRBJ2-3; D is possibly TRBD2 (6 bases). The CDR3 has 15 residues. From germline, CDR1 is SGHRS and CDR2 YFSETQ. The V gene lost 2 bases and the J gene lost 6 bases, with 16 bases spanning the gap. The CDR3 nucleotides are TGCGCCAGCAGCTTCCCCGGGGGACCCTCCGATACGCAGTATTTT. This encodes CASSFPGGPSDTQYF. Based on the CDR3 plus reference TRBV5-1 and TRBJ2-3, the full variable domain is KAGVTQTPRYLIKTRGQQVTLSCSPISGHRSVSWYQQTPGQGLQFLFEYFSETQRNKGNFPGRFSGRQFSNSRSEMNVSTLELGDSALYLCASSFPGGPSDTQYFGPGTRLTVL.

The chain is built from TRBV6-6 and TRBJ1-6, with D maybe TRBD1 (5 bases). V was trimmed by 7 bases and J by 7 bases, leaving 14 bases between them. Germline V gives CDR1 MNHNY, CDR2 SVGAGI (reference sequence). The CDR3 has 14 residues. The CDR3 loop reads CASKLSGGNSPLHF. CDR3 nucleotide sequence: TGTGCCAGCAAGTTGTCGGGGGGGAATTCACCCCTCCACTTT.

Ten or more counts support this clonotype. This chain joins TRBV20-1 and TRBJ2-1, with 9 bases identical to TRBD1. With V trimmed by 2 bases and J by 6 bases, 14 bases remained unmatched. CDR1 and CDR2 from the germline V gene are DFQATT and SNEGSKA (reference sequence). This CDR3 region has 17 residues. This CDR3 reads CSARLTPGTGMGNEQFF. The DNA of the CDR3 is TGCAGTGCTAGACTAACCCCCGGGACAGGGATGGGCAATGAGCAGTTCTTC.

This clonotype was detected many times. V is TRBV30 and J is TRBJ2-5; either TRBD1 or TRBD2 may supply D (6 bases each). This CDR3 comprises 11 residues. CDR1 and CDR2 (germline): GTSNPN, SVGIG (reference sequence). V lost 3 bases and J lost 7, with 9 bases in between. The CDR3 sequence: CAWRGGGTQYF. The DNA of the CDR3 is TGTGCCTGGAGAGGAGGGGGGACCCAGTACTTC.

This clonotype appeared once. Here the CDR3 omits its conserved ending phenylalanine or tryptophan, so a read error is the likely source. V usage is TRBV6-5 and J usage is TRBJ2-2; weak D call: TRBD2 (5 bases). V lost 5 bases to trimming and J lost 1 base, with 11 bases between them. The CDR3 extends over 15 amino acids. Germline values: CDR1 MNHEY, CDR2 SVGAGI. CDR3 nucleotides: TGTGCCAGCAGTCCAGCCGCGGGGAACACCGGGGAGCTGTTTTTG. Its translation: CASSPAAGNTGELFL.

This clonotype occurred a few times. The chain couples TRBV10-1 to TRBJ1-2; 7 bases line up with TRBD1. Germline CDR1 reads WNHNN; CDR2 reads SYGVQD (reference sequence). This CDR3 has 14 amino acids. V dropped 6 bases and J dropped 2; count of bases not matched to a gene: 6. The CDR3 coding sequence is TGCGCCAGCAGCCCGGGACAGCTCAACTATGGCTACACCTTC. Its protein product is CASSPGQLNYGYTF.

The sample holds many counts of this clonotype. The chain recombines TRBV6-2 or TRBV6-3 with TRBJ2-1, with 15 bases fitting TRBD2. There are 16 residues in the CDR3. The V gene end was trimmed by 4 bases and the J gene end by 12 bases; junction bases not matched to a gene: 10. Germline V lookup: CDR1 MNHEY, CDR2 SVGEGT. CDR3 loop: CASSSRTGLAGGWQFF. The CDR3 DNA is TGTGCCAGCAGTTCCCGGACAGGACTAGCGGGGGGGTGGCAGTTCTTC.

This clonotype was found a few times. The chain combines TRBV29-1 with TRBJ1-2, with D maybe TRBD1 (5 bases). CDR3 size: 10 residues. Germline CDR1 and CDR2: SQVTM and ANQGSEA. Trimming stripped 6 bases from V and 7 bases from J, with 9 bases between. The CDR3 bases are TGCAGCGTGCCGAGGGGTGGCTACACCTTC. Its protein is CSVPRGGYTF.

This clonotype was seen only a few times. The chain joins TRBV7-9 to TRBJ2-5; maybe TRBD1 (5 bases). Trimming removed 3 bases from V and 2 bases from J, with 13 bases in between. The germline V gene encodes CDR1 SEHNR and CDR2 FQNEAQ (reference sequence). This CDR3 spans 15 amino acids. CDR3 sequence reads: CASSFSRQRQETQYF. The CDR3 region has the DNA TGTGCCAGCAGCTTCTCCAGACAGCGACAAGAGACCCAGTACTTC.